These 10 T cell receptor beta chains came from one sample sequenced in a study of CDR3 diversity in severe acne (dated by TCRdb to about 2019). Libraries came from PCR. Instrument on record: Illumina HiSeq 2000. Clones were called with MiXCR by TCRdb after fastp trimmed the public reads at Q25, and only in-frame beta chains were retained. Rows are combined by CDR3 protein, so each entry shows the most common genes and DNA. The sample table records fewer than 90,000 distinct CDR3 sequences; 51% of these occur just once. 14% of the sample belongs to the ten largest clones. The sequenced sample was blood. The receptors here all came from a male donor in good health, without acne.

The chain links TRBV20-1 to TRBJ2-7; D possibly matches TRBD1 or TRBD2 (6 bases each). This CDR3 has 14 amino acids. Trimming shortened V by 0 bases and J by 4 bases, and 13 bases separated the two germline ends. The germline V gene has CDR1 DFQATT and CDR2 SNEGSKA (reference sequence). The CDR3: CSARDWGARYEQYF. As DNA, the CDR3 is TGCAGTGCTAGAGATTGGGGGGCGCGATACGAGCAGTACTTC.

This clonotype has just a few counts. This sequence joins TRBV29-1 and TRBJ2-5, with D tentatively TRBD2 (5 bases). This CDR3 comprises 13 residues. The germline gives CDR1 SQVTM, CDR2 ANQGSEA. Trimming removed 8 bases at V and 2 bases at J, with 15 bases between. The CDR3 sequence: CSCLLPGQETQYF. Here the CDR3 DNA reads TGCAGCTGCCTTTTACCGGGGCAAGAGACCCAGTACTTC.

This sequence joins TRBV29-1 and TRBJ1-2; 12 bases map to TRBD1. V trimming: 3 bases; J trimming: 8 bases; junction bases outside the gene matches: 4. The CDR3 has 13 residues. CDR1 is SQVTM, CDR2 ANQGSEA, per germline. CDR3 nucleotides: TGCAGCGTTGACAGGGACAGGGGGCAGGGCTACACCTTC. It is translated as CSVDRDRGQGYTF.

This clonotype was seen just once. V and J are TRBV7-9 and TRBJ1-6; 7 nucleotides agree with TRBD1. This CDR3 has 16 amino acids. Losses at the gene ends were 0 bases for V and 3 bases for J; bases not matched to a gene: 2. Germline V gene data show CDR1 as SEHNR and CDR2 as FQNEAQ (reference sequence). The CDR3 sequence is CASSLAGQYYNSPLHF. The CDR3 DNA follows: TGTGCCAGCAGCTTAGCGGGACAGTACTATAATTCACCCCTCCACTTT. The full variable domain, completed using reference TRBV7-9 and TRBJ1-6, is DTGVSQNPRHKITKRGQNVTFRCDPISEHNRLYWYRQTLGQGPEFLTYFQNEAQLEKSRLLSDRFSAERPKGSFSTLEIQRTEQGDSAMYLCASSLAGQYYNSPLHFGNGTRLTVT.

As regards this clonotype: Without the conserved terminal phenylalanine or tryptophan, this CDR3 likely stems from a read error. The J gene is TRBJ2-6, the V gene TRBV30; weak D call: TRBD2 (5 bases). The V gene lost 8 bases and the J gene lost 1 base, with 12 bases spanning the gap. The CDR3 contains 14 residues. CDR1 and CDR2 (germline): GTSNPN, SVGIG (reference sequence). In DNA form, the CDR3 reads TGTGCCGGAGAGGGTGTATCTGGGGCCAACGTCCTGACTCCA. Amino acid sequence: CAGEGVSGANVLTP.

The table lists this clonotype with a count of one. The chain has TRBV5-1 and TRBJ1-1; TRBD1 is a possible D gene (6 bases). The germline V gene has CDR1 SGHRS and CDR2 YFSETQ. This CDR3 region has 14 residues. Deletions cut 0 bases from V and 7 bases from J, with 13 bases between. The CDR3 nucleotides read TGCGCCAGCAGCTTGGCCCAGGGGCTCAATGAAGCTTTCTTT. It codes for CASSLAQGLNEAFF.

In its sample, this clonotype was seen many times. The CDR3, as DNA: TGTGCCTGGATGGGGCGGGGGCAACGGAATTCACCCCTCCACTTT. It translates to CAWMGRGQRNSPLHF. The rearrangement uses TRBV30 and TRBJ1-6; possibly TRBD1 for D (6 bases). This CDR3 region has 15 residues. The V end lost 4 bases, the J end lost 7 bases, and 17 bases lay between the germline ends. Germline CDR1 and CDR2: GTSNPN and SVGIG (reference sequence).

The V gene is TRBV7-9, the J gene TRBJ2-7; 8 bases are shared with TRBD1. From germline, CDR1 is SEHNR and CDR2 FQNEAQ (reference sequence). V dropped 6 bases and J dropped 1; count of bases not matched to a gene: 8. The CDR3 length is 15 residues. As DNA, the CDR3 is TGTGCCAGCAGGCCTCCGGGACAGGATTCCTACGAGCAGTACTTC. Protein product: CASRPPGQDSYEQYF.

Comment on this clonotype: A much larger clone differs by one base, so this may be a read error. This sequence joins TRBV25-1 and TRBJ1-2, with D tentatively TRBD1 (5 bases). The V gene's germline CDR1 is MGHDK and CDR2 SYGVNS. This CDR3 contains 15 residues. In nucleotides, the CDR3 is TGTGCCAGCAGAGGGACGGACTTAAATAACTATGGCTGCACCTTC. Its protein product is CASRGTDLNNYGCTF.

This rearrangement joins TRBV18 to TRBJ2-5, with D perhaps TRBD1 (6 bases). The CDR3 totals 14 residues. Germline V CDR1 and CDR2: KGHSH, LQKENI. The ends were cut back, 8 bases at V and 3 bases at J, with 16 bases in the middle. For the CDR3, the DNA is TGTGCCAGCGGACAGACAACAGTCGAAGAGACCCAGTACTTC. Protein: CASGQTTVEETQYF.